This TCR beta chain came from a study of T cells after yellow fever vaccination. Points from the study as a whole: Some clonotypes were seen in both the CD4 and the CD8 compartments. These made up a small share and likely arose from convergent recombination.

TCRdb recomputed calls from the 5' RACE reads with MiXCR, one row per CDR3 protein. The sample holds some 120,000 distinct CDR3 sequences; around 9.8% are singletons and the top ten take almost 40%. For this clonotype: The target antigen is unknown.

Germline assignment: CDR1 WSHSY and CDR2 SAAADI. The CDR3 consists of 14 residues. The V gene lost 6 bases and the J gene lost 5 bases, with 16 bases spanning the gap. The receptor's source is a man between 18 and 29 years old who received the YFV17D yellow fever vaccine. The chain combines TRBV10-2 with TRBJ2-5; D possibly uses TRBD1 or TRBD2 (5 bases each). The material sequenced was CD8+ T cells sorted from PBMCs, taken on the day of the yellow fever booster vaccination. The CDR3 sequence is CASRGTAGSETQYF. Here the CDR3 DNA reads TGCGCCAGCAGAGGGACGGCAGGTTCCGAGACCCAGTACTTC.